One and the same sample provided the 8 T cell receptor beta chains below, sequenced in a study of blood T cell repertoires in COVID-19. Generated by immunoSEQ multiplex PCR, the TCRdb table keeps only in-frame clones and is missing some. This sample has approximately 670,000 clones; 90% occur once, and the top ten carry 0.2% to 0.3%. The sample comprised peripheral blood. These receptors originate from a young woman with acute or convalescent COVID-19.

The chain couples TRBV19 to TRBJ2-3; 14 nucleotides match TRBD2. The CDR3 totals 14 residues. Germline loops: CDR1 LNHDA, CDR2 SQIVND (reference sequence). J gave up 9 bases and V 7 bases, and 6 bases lay outside the gene matches. In DNA form, the CDR3 reads TGTGCCAGTACGACTAGCGGGGGGGCGAAGACGCAGTATTTT. Amino acid sequence: CASTTSGGAKTQYF.

This clone was seen only once. The CDR3 region has the DNA TGTGCCAGCAGTTTCAAAATTAACTATGGCTACACCTTC. It encodes CASSFKINYGYTF. The chain carries TRBV27 and TRBJ1-2; D is unclear. The CDR3 runs to 13 residues. V shed 3 bases and J shed 1 base, with 6 bases lying between them. Germline values: CDR1 MNHEY, CDR2 SMNVEV (reference sequence).

The gene calls are TRBV29-1 and TRBJ1-2; tentative D call: TRBD1 (6 bases). The CDR3 loop spans 13 amino acids. V dropped 4 bases and J dropped 4 bases, with 13 bases sitting between them. Germline-derived CDR1 and CDR2 are SQVTM and ANQGSEA. The CDR3: CSVGAETGYGYTF. The CDR3 DNA follows: TGCAGCGTTGGAGCCGAGACAGGCTATGGCTACACCTTC.

This clone was counted between two and nine times. V usage is TRBV12-3 or TRBV12-4 and J usage is TRBJ1-2; D possibly corresponds to TRBD1 (5 bases). Trimming removed 4 bases at V and 8 bases at J, with 11 bases between. The CDR3 consists of 12 residues. CDR3 sequence: CASSSPQGGYTF. The CDR3 coding sequence is TGTGCCAGCAGTTCCCCGCAGGGAGGCTACACCTTC.

This rearrangement joins TRBV5-8 to TRBJ2-1; no firm D call. V gave up 0 bases and J gave up 8 bases, with 6 bases separating them. The CDR3 is 12 residues long. Germline V gene data show CDR1 as SGHTS and CDR2 as YDEGEE. CDR3 residues: CASSLAPDEQFF. DNA for the CDR3: TGTGCCAGCAGCTTGGCCCCCGATGAGCAGTTCTTC.

This clone was recorded a few times. This chain links TRBV6-4 with TRBJ2-3; possibly TRBD2 for D (7 bases). This CDR3 has 16 amino acids. Germline V gene lookup returns CDR1 MRHNA and CDR2 SNTAGT. Trimming shortened V by 4 bases and J by 5 bases, and 19 bases separated the two germline ends. The CDR3 protein is CASSGEPGGLVDTQYF. The DNA for the CDR3 is TGTGCCAGCAGTGGAGAGCCGGGGGGCCTAGTAGATACGCAGTATTTT.

The J gene is TRBJ1-1, the V gene TRBV20-1; D is uncertain. CDR3 length: 10 amino acids. The ends were cut back, 7 bases at V and 1 base at J, with 4 bases in the middle. From germline, CDR1 is DFQATT and CDR2 SNEGSKA (reference sequence). The CDR3 sequence: CSGGNTEAFF. In DNA form, the CDR3 reads TGCAGTGGCGGGAACACTGAAGCTTTCTTT.

The rearrangement joins TRBV7-8 to TRBJ1-2, with TRBD1 identical over 8 bases. Unmatched junction bases numbered 2, after V lost 2 bases and J lost 6 bases. This CDR3 contains 13 residues. The germline V gene encodes CDR1 SGHVS and CDR2 FQNEAQ. The CDR3 spells CASSLWGQDGYTF. The DNA of the CDR3 is TGTGCCAGCAGCTTATGGGGACAGGATGGCTACACCTTC.